This T cell receptor beta chain was documented in a study of blood T cell repertoires in COVID-19. The overall study: The United States, Italy and Spain provided the acute and convalescent COVID-19 samples. PBMCs, B-cell-depleted T cells, or T cells were the source of the cDNA or gDNA that made up the material.

CDR3 length: 15 residues. CDR1 is SEHNR and CDR2 is FQNEAQ in the germline V gene (reference sequence). V trimming: 5 bases; J trimming: 5 bases; junction bases outside the gene matches: 9. Libraries were prepared by immunoSEQ multiplex PCR; TCRdb keeps only in-frame clonotypes and omits some of them. The top ten clones hold around 2% of a sample with about 210,000 clones, 75% to 85% of them seen once. Material for sequencing was peripheral blood. This rearrangement joins TRBV7-9 to TRBJ2-5, with 9 nucleotides matching TRBD2. The TCR comes from a man aged 40-49 years who had recovered from COVID-19. As DNA, the CDR3 is TGTGCCAGCAGCCCCTGGCGGGGGGGCCATGAGACCCAGTACTTC. Its protein is CASSPWRGGHETQYF.